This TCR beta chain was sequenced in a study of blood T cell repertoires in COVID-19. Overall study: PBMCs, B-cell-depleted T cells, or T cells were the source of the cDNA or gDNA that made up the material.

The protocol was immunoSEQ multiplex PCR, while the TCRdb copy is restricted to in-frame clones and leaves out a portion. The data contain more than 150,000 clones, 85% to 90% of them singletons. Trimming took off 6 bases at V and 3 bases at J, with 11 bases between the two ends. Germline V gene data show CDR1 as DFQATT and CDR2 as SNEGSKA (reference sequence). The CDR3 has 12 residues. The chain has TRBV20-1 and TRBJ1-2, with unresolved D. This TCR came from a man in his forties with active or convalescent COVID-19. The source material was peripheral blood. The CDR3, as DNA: TGCAGTGCCAGTCCCTCTGACTATGGCTACACCTTC. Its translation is CSASPSDYGYTF.